One sample yielded the 23 T cell receptor beta chains listed below, sequenced in a study of blood T cell repertoires in COVID-19. Measured with immunoSEQ multiplex PCR; TCRdb has only the in-frame clones, and not every one. The sample holds roughly 210,000 clones, roughly 84% seen once. The specimen sequenced was PBMCs or T cells enriched from blood (not recorded which). The receptor source for this set is a man aged 25-45 years in a cohort exposed to, infected with or recovered from COVID-19 (not recorded which).

V usage is TRBV29-1 and J usage is TRBJ1-3, with 7 bases lining up with TRBD1. V shed 4 bases and J 1 base; nucleotides not matched to a gene: 10. CDR3 length equals 16 residues. The germline V gene has CDR1 SQVTM and CDR2 ANQGSEA. The CDR3 loop reads CSVGENSQGSGNTIYF. In nucleotides, the CDR3 is TGCAGCGTTGGAGAGAATTCACAGGGGTCTGGAAACACCATATATTTT. Variable domain in full (rest from reference TRBV29-1 and TRBJ1-3): SAVISQKPSRDICQRGTSLTIQCQVDSQVTMMFWYRQQPGQSLTLIATANQGSEATYESGFVIDKFPISRPNLTFSTLTVSNMSPEDSSIYLCSVGENSQGSGNTIYFGEGSWLTVV.

On this clone: One end of the junction does not line up with germline, which may come from a read error. CDR3 DNA sequence: TGTGCCAGCAGCGGGGGGCTGGGGCAGTCATCAGCCCACTTC. Its protein product is CASSGGLGQSSAHF. The rearrangement uses TRBV9 and TRBJ2-4, with a weak D call TRBD1 (6 bases). Per the germline V gene, CDR1 is SGDLS and CDR2 is YYNGEE. The CDR3 consists of 14 residues.

This rearrangement joins TRBV9 to TRBJ1-4; D not resolved. CDR3 length: 15 amino acids. The V end was cut by 2 bases, the J end by 3 bases, with 11 bases between. Germline V gene sequence: CDR1 SGDLS, CDR2 YYNGEE. CDR3 DNA sequence: TGTGCCAGCAGCGTTTTAGGTCAGGCTAATGAAAAACTGTTTTTT. Protein: CASSVLGQANEKLFF.

The chain couples TRBV10-3 to TRBJ1-2, with 8 bases fitting TRBD1. Germline V gene lookup returns CDR1 ENHRY and CDR2 SYGVKD. This CDR3 is 17 amino acids long. J gave up 7 bases and V 3 bases, and 16 bases lay outside the gene matches. CDR3 DNA: TGTGCCATCAGTGACCTACCGGACAGGGAAGGGGCGGGTGGCTACACCTTC. Translating gives CAISDLPDREGAGGYTF.

The chain employs TRBV27 and TRBJ1-1; 7 bases line up with TRBD1. This CDR3 has 15 residues. The germline CDR1 and CDR2 sequences are MNHEY and SMNVEV (reference sequence). Trimming removed 2 bases from V and 0 bases from J; junction bases left unmatched: 3. Here the CDR3 reads CASSLEGGLNTEAFF. CDR3 sequence (DNA): TGTGCCAGCAGTTTAGAAGGGGGCCTGAACACTGAAGCTTTCTTT.

This clone was seen a handful of times. J is TRBJ1-2 and V is TRBV2, with 8 positions matching TRBD1. Germline values: CDR1 SNHLY, CDR2 FYNNEI. V lost 7 bases to trimming and J lost 3 bases; unmatched junction nucleotides: 4. The CDR3 extends over 13 amino acids. The chain's CDR3 is CASKRTGYYGYTF. DNA for the CDR3: TGTGCCAGCAAAAGGACAGGGTACTATGGCTACACCTTC.

The V gene is TRBV29-1, the J gene TRBJ1-2; D gene unclear. Germline-derived CDR1 and CDR2 are SQVTM and ANQGSEA. This CDR3 spans 13 amino acids. V shed 5 bases and J shed 4 bases, with 14 bases lying between them. CDR3 amino acids: CSVPGRGLYGYTF. The CDR3 coding sequence is TGCAGCGTTCCCGGGAGAGGTCTCTATGGCTACACCTTC.

V is TRBV12-3 or TRBV12-4 and J is TRBJ2-7; 7 bases are a match to TRBD1. V lost 4 bases and J lost 3; bases outside the gene matches: 3. This CDR3 has 13 amino acids. The CDR3, as DNA: TGTGCCAGCAGTTCCACAGGGGTCTACGAGCAGTACTTC. Residues: CASSSTGVYEQYF.

The rearrangement uses TRBV4-1 and TRBJ1-2, with 7 positions matching TRBD1. Germline V gives CDR1 MGHRA, CDR2 YSYEKL. The CDR3 runs 17 residues. Losses at the gene ends were 0 bases for V and 2 bases for J; bases not matched to a gene: 9. CDR3: CASSQDPGGTENYGYTF. The CDR3, as DNA: TGCGCCAGCAGCCAAGATCCCGGTGGGACAGAAAACTATGGCTACACCTTC.

This rearrangement joins TRBV5-6 to TRBJ1-1; D not resolved. CDR3 length equals 16 residues. The V end lost 3 bases, the J end lost 10 bases, and 25 bases lay between the germline ends. Germline V gene lookup returns CDR1 SGHDT and CDR2 YYEEEE. CDR3 protein: CASSSKSGGVRRGAFF. The CDR3 bases are TGTGCCAGCAGCTCCAAATCTGGCGGGGTTCGTAGAGGAGCTTTCTTT.

This clone came up once. V usage is TRBV6-1 and J usage is TRBJ2-7; 10 positions agree with TRBD2. The ends lost 2 bases at V and 4 bases at J; junction bases unmatched: 5. This CDR3 contains 15 residues. The V gene's germline CDR1 is MNHNS and CDR2 SASEGT. CDR3 in DNA: TGTGCCAGCAGTGAACTAGCGGGAGAGGTATACGAGCAGTACTTC. It translates to CASSELAGEVYEQYF.

The chain joins TRBV9 to TRBJ2-3, with D maybe TRBD2 (6 bases). This CDR3 has 16 residues. The V end was cut by 4 bases, the J end by 6 bases, with 21 bases between. CDR1 SGDLS and CDR2 YYNGEE come from the germline V gene. The CDR3 sequence: CASSTGGGPSGDTQYF. The CDR3, as DNA: TGTGCCAGCAGCACTGGTGGAGGGCCCTCGGGTGATACGCAGTATTTT.

The V call is TRBV25-1, the J call TRBJ2-5, with 9 bases lining up with TRBD1. CDR1 and CDR2 (germline): MGHDK, SYGVNS. The ends lost 10 bases at V and 3 bases at J; junction bases unmatched: 9. The CDR3 has 14 amino acids. The CDR3 DNA is TGTGCCACCACGACAGGGGGAGGGGAAGAGACCCAGTACTTC. Its protein is CATTTGGGEETQYF.

The chain is built from TRBV20-1 and TRBJ2-7; D is perhaps TRBD2 (5 bases). This CDR3 has 14 residues. CDR1 and CDR2 (germline): DFQATT, SNEGSKA (reference sequence). Trimming shortened V by 3 bases and J by 4 bases, and 16 bases separated the two germline ends. In nucleotides, the CDR3 is TGCAGTGCTAGTGCCGGAGGCGGTGGGTACGAGCAGTACTTC. Translation gives CSASAGGGGYEQYF.

The chain has TRBV4-1 and TRBJ2-7; weak D call: TRBD2 (5 bases). Per germline, CDR1 MGHRA and CDR2 YSYEKL. V was pared by 0 bases and J by 3 bases, with 15 bases between. This CDR3 is built from 16 residues. This chain's CDR3 is CASSQDGPESGYEQYF. The CDR3 DNA reads TGCGCCAGCAGCCAAGACGGCCCGGAAAGCGGCTACGAGCAGTACTTC.

This sequence joins TRBV27 and TRBJ1-2, with 12 bases identical to TRBD1. CDR1 MNHEY and CDR2 SMNVEV come from the germline V gene (reference sequence). The CDR3 has 16 residues. Germline trimming cut 6 bases from V and 7 bases from J; bases unmatched to any gene: 12. CDR3 protein: CASSSHGDRGHGGYTF. CDR3 in DNA: TGTGCCAGCAGCTCACACGGGGACAGGGGGCACGGTGGCTACACCTTC.

V is TRBV28 and J is TRBJ1-1; D remains unclear. Germline V gene data show CDR1 as MDHEN and CDR2 as SYDVKM. The germline V and J ends were trimmed by 2 bases and 2 bases, with 6 bases remaining between them. The CDR3 runs 13 residues. The CDR3 loop reads CASSLTENTEAFF. The CDR3 nucleotides read TGTGCCAGCAGTTTAACAGAAAACACTGAAGCTTTCTTT.

This chain links TRBV12-3 or TRBV12-4 with TRBJ1-1; D not certain. The CDR3 is made up of 10 amino acids. Trimming shortened V by 10 bases and J by 8 bases, and 11 bases separated the two germline ends. The CDR3 sequence is CAILSSEAFF. As DNA, the CDR3 is TGTGCCATCTTATCGTCCGAAGCTTTCTTT.

This chain's CDR3 is CASSGQQGARNIQYF. The CDR3 bases are TGTGCCAGCAGTGGACAACAGGGGGCGCGAAACATTCAGTACTTC. The chain combines TRBV28 with TRBJ2-4, with TRBD1 identical over 9 bases. The CDR3 has 15 amino acids. V trimming: 5 bases; J trimming: 6 bases; junction bases outside the gene matches: 8. Germline V gene data show CDR1 as MDHEN and CDR2 as SYDVKM.

The chain employs TRBV6-2 or TRBV6-3 and TRBJ2-3, with a possible D match to TRBD1 (8 bases). CDR1 and CDR2 from the germline V gene are MNHEY and SVGEGT. The CDR3 totals 17 residues. The V and J ends lost 2 bases and 1 base respectively, with 16 bases between them. The CDR3 sequence is CASSYPDRGGGTDTQYF. The CDR3 DNA reads TGTGCCAGCAGTTACCCAGACAGGGGAGGGGGCACAGATACGCAGTATTTT.

This clone was found many times. V usage is TRBV4-1 and J usage is TRBJ1-1, with a possible D match to TRBD1 (5 bases). The V and J ends lost 6 bases and 10 bases respectively, with 21 bases between them. Germline-derived CDR1 and CDR2 are MGHRA and YSYEKL. The CDR3 covers 14 residues. The CDR3 DNA reads as TGCGCCAGCAGTAGTCTTGGGGGGGTGGTTGGAGCTTTCTTT. Translated, it gives CASSSLGGVVGAFF.

This clone was detected only once. The rearrangement joins TRBV6-5 to TRBJ2-5; TRBD1 is a possible D gene (5 bases). V was clipped by 2 bases and J by 0 bases, with 7 bases between them. Germline CDR1 MNHEY, CDR2 SVGAGI. This CDR3 is built from 14 residues. CDR3 coding DNA: TGTGCCAGCAGTTACGGGGCAAACCAAGAGACCCAGTACTTC. It encodes CASSYGANQETQYF.

Comments on this clone: At one boundary the junction diverges from the germline segment, which might be a read error. The CDR3 sequence is CASSEGTVSF. For the CDR3, the DNA is TGTGCCAGCAGTGAAGGGACTGTCTCGTTT. This chain uses TRBV25-1 with TRBJ1-1, with D possibly being TRBD1 (5 bases). The CDR3 has 10 residues. From germline, CDR1 is MGHDK and CDR2 SYGVNS. Full variable domain (remainder filled in from reference TRBV25-1 and TRBJ1-1): EADIYQTPRYLVIGTGKKITLECSQTMGHDKMYWYQQDPGMELHLIHYSYGVNSTEKGDLSSESTVSRIRTEHFPLTLESARPSHTSQYLCASSEGTVSFGQGTRLTVV.